The clone carrying this T cell receptor (beta chain) has only one observation. This sample stems from a study of T cell responses to AZD1222 COVID-19 vaccine. Assay used: immunoSEQ multiplex PCR; TCRdb lists only in-frame clones, some missing. This sample has roughly 100,000 clones; roughly 87% occur once, and the top ten carry approximately 1.5%. Trimming at V came to 10 bases and at J to 1 base, leaving 0 bases not matched to a gene. The CDR3 runs to 11 residues. The J gene is TRBJ1-2, the V gene TRBV12-3 or TRBV12-4; 7 bases are a match to TRBD1. This clonotype was sampled from an adult in good health. Sample: peripheral blood, taken on day 0 of AZD1222 vaccination. The CDR3 region has the DNA TGTGCCACAGGGGGTAACTATGGCTACACCTTC. Translating gives CATGGNYGYTF.